A selection of T cell receptor beta chains follows, all from one sample in a study of beta chain features in type 1 diabetes. Measured with immunoSEQ multiplex PCR; TCRdb has only the in-frame clones, and not every one. The data contain 400,000 or so clones, 10% to 15% of them seen just once; the ten biggest clones take up 0.0085% to 0.012%. The sequencing sample was made of naive CD4+ T cells from blood. These receptors were collected from a woman younger than 35 with type 1 diabetes. Each CDR3 is given with its conserved first and last residue. Fields, in order: V gene, clone size, J gene, D gene, CDR3 protein, CDR3 DNA. D genes are given only for firm matches. For some rows the clone size is stated as once, few or many, or as a class when expanded; others skip it.

V gene: TRBV5-1
clone size: few
J gene: TRBJ2-1
D gene: NA
CDR3 protein: CASSLVTNNEQFF
CDR3 DNA: TGCGCCAGCAGCTTGGTCACAAACAATGAGCAGTTCTTC

V gene: TRBV7-9
clone size: NA
J gene: TRBJ2-1
D gene: TRBD2
CDR3 protein: CASSVARLANNEQFF
CDR3 DNA: TGTGCCAGCTCCGTGGCCCGACTAGCGAACAATGAGCAGTTCTTC

V gene: TRBV9
clone size: few
J gene: TRBJ2-7
D gene: NA
CDR3 protein: CASSVATGPAGYEQYF
CDR3 DNA: TGTGCCAGCAGCGTAGCGACAGGCCCGGCGGGCTACGAGCAGTACTTC

V gene: TRBV9
clone size: NA
J gene: TRBJ1-1
D gene: NA
CDR3 protein: CASSARGNTEAFF
CDR3 DNA: TGTGCCAGCAGCGCACGGGGGAACACTGAAGCTTTCTTT

V gene: TRBV11-3
clone size: NA
J gene: TRBJ2-1
D gene: TRBD2
CDR3 protein: CASSLVALAGGDEQFF
CDR3 DNA: TGTGCCAGCAGCTTAGTGGCTCTAGCGGGAGGCGATGAGCAGTTCTTC

V gene: TRBV5-1
clone size: NA
J gene: TRBJ1-2
D gene: NA
CDR3 protein: CASSLLGGDYGYTF
CDR3 DNA: TGCGCCAGCAGCTTGTTGGGAGGGGACTATGGCTACACCTTC

V gene: TRBV2
clone size: NA
J gene: TRBJ1-5
D gene: NA
CDR3 protein: CASRKEGGLGNQPQHF
CDR3 DNA: TGTGCCAGCAGAAAAGAAGGGGGTCTGGGCAATCAGCCCCAGCATTTT

V gene: TRBV2
clone size: NA
J gene: TRBJ2-2
D gene: NA
CDR3 protein: CASSGGGPINTGELFF
CDR3 DNA: TGTGCCAGCAGTGGAGGCGGGCCCATAAACACCGGGGAGCTGTTTTTT

V gene: TRBV23-1
clone size: NA
J gene: TRBJ1-4
D gene: NA
CDR3 protein: CASSQFVGTQVEKLFF
CDR3 DNA: TGCGCCAGCAGTCAATTCGTGGGGACACAGGTTGAAAAACTGTTTTTT

V gene: TRBV29-1
clone size: NA
J gene: TRBJ1-3
D gene: TRBD1
CDR3 protein: CSVEKWGTAGNTIYF
CDR3 DNA: TGCAGCGTTGAAAAATGGGGGACAGCTGGAAACACCATATATTTT

V gene: TRBV19
clone size: few
J gene: TRBJ2-3
D gene: TRBD2
CDR3 protein: CASSIPSGGVDTQYF
CDR3 DNA: TGTGCCAGTAGTATCCCTAGCGGGGGTGTGGATACGCAGTATTTT

V gene: TRBV15
clone size: NA
J gene: TRBJ2-7
D gene: NA
CDR3 protein: CATSREDLRPGEQYF
CDR3 DNA: TGTGCCACCAGCAGGGAGGACCTCCGGCCGGGGGAGCAGTACTTC

V gene: TRBV4-1
clone size: NA
J gene: TRBJ1-5
D gene: NA
CDR3 protein: CASSQGRGRSGNQPQHF
CDR3 DNA: TGCGCCAGCAGCCAAGGCAGGGGCCGGAGTGGCAATCAGCCCCAGCATTTT

V gene: TRBV19
clone size: NA
J gene: TRBJ2-2
D gene: TRBD1
CDR3 protein: CASSVYPDRGPNTGELFF
CDR3 DNA: TGTGCCAGTAGTGTTTACCCAGACAGGGGGCCTAACACCGGGGAGCTGTTTTTT

V gene: TRBV29-1
clone size: few
J gene: TRBJ2-5
D gene: NA
CDR3 protein: CSADGVQETQYF
CDR3 DNA: TGCAGCGCCGACGGGGTCCAAGAGACCCAGTACTTC

V gene: TRBV10-3
clone size: few
J gene: TRBJ1-1
D gene: NA
CDR3 protein: CAISRENTEAFF
CDR3 DNA: TGTGCCATCAGCAGGGAGAACACTGAAGCTTTCTTT

V gene: TRBV7-9
clone size: few
J gene: TRBJ1-1
D gene: NA
CDR3 protein: CASSLMNTEAFF
CDR3 DNA: TGTGCCAGCAGCCTAATGAACACTGAAGCTTTCTTT

V gene: TRBV18
clone size: NA
J gene: TRBJ1-1
D gene: TRBD1
CDR3 protein: CASSPLNHLGQGTEAFF
CDR3 DNA: TGTGCCAGCTCACCACTTAACCACTTGGGACAGGGGACTGAAGCTTTCTTT

V gene: TRBV7-9
clone size: few
J gene: TRBJ2-4
D gene: TRBD2
CDR3 protein: CASSLPGGLAPNIQYF
CDR3 DNA: TGTGCCAGCAGCCTTCCAGGCGGACTAGCCCCAAACATTCAGTACTTC

V gene: TRBV4-1
clone size: NA
J gene: TRBJ2-3
D gene: TRBD1
CDR3 protein: CASSHVRRTGGDTQYF
CDR3 DNA: TGCGCCAGCAGCCACGTCCGGAGGACAGGGGGCGATACGCAGTATTTT

V gene: TRBV7-9
clone size: few
J gene: TRBJ1-4
D gene: NA
CDR3 protein: CASSVFRVTNEKLFF
CDR3 DNA: TGTGCCAGCAGCGTGTTCAGGGTGACTAATGAAAAACTGTTTTTT

V gene: TRBV7-2
clone size: NA
J gene: TRBJ1-1
D gene: NA
CDR3 protein: CASSLGGGNTEAFF
CDR3 DNA: TGTGCCAGCAGCTTAGGGGGGGGGAACACTGAAGCTTTCTTT

V gene: TRBV29-1
clone size: few
J gene: TRBJ1-1
D gene: NA
CDR3 protein: CSVERPRGGWTEAFF
CDR3 DNA: TGCAGCGTTGAACGCCCCCGCGGGGGGTGGACTGAAGCTTTCTTT

V gene: TRBV5-1
clone size: NA
J gene: TRBJ2-5
D gene: NA
CDR3 protein: CASSLLAGGKTQYF
CDR3 DNA: TGCGCCAGCAGCTTGTTGGCGGGTGGGAAGACCCAGTACTTC

V gene: TRBV15
clone size: NA
J gene: TRBJ2-5
D gene: NA
CDR3 protein: CATSSQRETQYF
CDR3 DNA: TGTGCCACCAGCAGCCAGCGCGAGACCCAGTACTTC

V gene: TRBV18
clone size: few
J gene: TRBJ1-2
D gene: NA
CDR3 protein: CASSQNGGNYGYTF
CDR3 DNA: TGTGCCAGCTCACAAAATGGAGGGAACTATGGCTACACCTTC

V gene: TRBV15
clone size: NA
J gene: TRBJ1-5
D gene: NA
CDR3 protein: CATSRGDNQPQHF
CDR3 DNA: TGTGCCACCAGCAGAGGCGATAATCAGCCCCAGCATTTT

V gene: TRBV7-2
clone size: few
J gene: TRBJ2-1
D gene: TRBD2
CDR3 protein: CASSLVWSGSSYEQFF
CDR3 DNA: TGTGCCAGCAGCTTAGTTTGGAGCGGGAGTTCGTATGAGCAGTTCTTC

V gene: TRBV7-6
clone size: NA
J gene: TRBJ2-5
D gene: NA
CDR3 protein: CASSLRQETQYF
CDR3 DNA: TGTGCCAGCAGCTTGAGGCAAGAGACCCAGTACTTC

V gene: TRBV5-1
clone size: once
J gene: TRBJ1-4
D gene: NA
CDR3 protein: CASSLGEAWEKLFF
CDR3 DNA: TGCGCCAGCAGCTTGGGTGAGGCCTGGGAAAAACTGTTTTTT

V gene: TRBV6-6
clone size: few
J gene: TRBJ2-5
D gene: NA
CDR3 protein: CASSSVLKTQYF
CDR3 DNA: TGTGCCAGCAGTTCGGTCTTGAAGACCCAGTACTTC

V gene: TRBV9
clone size: few
J gene: TRBJ1-1
D gene: NA
CDR3 protein: CASSSEHRMNTEAFF
CDR3 DNA: TGTGCCAGCAGCTCAGAGCACAGGATGAACACTGAAGCTTTCTTT

V gene: TRBV30
clone size: NA
J gene: TRBJ2-1
D gene: NA
CDR3 protein: CAWSVGLVNNGQFF
CDR3 DNA: TGTGCCTGGAGTGTCGGTCTAGTCAACAATGGGCAGTTCTTC

V gene: TRBV4-3
clone size: NA
J gene: TRBJ1-2
D gene: NA
CDR3 protein: CASSQAGGRVYGYTF
CDR3 DNA: TGCGCCAGCAGCCAAGCCGGTGGCAGGGTCTATGGCTACACCTTC

V gene: TRBV18
clone size: few
J gene: TRBJ1-6
D gene: NA
CDR3 protein: CASSTNSGVYNSPLHF
CDR3 DNA: TGTGCCAGCTCAACAAACAGCGGAGTCTATAATTCACCCCTCCACTTT

V gene: TRBV7-9
clone size: few
J gene: TRBJ2-6
D gene: NA
CDR3 protein: CASSSFSGANVLTF
CDR3 DNA: TGTGCCAGCAGCTCCTTCTCTGGGGCCAACGTCCTGACTTTC

V gene: TRBV7-9
clone size: NA
J gene: TRBJ1-1
D gene: NA
CDR3 protein: CASSQQNTEAFF
CDR3 DNA: TGTGCCAGCAGCCAACAGAACACTGAAGCTTTCTTT